This T cell receptor beta chain was found in a study of beta chain features in type 1 diabetes. Points on this clone: As yet, its antigen is unknown.

Looked up from germline, CDR1 is SEHNR and CDR2 is FQNEAQ (reference sequence). V was cut by 0 bases and J by 4 bases, with 7 bases left in between. CDR3 length: 13 residues. Stem cell-like memory, regulatory, central memory and naive CD4+ cells were sorted via CD45RO/CCR7/CD25/CD127/CD95/CD27. Study-wide results and limits: Moderately but significantly shorter TCRB CDR3s were found in Type 1 diabetes patients in all four CD4+ subsets. Insertions at VDJ junctions were less frequent in type 1 diabetes patients. These patients also deleted more nucleotides at the same junctions. Small HLA sub-analyses could not settle whether HLA shapes TCRB rearrangement.

Sequenced material consisted of expressed TCRB transcripts (all of the isolated RNA was reverse transcribed). Sequenced by immunoSEQ multiplex PCR; TCRdb stores in-frame clones only, minus some. The sample consists of some 44,000 clones, 66% of them appearing once. The chain couples TRBV7-9 to TRBJ2-7; D remains unclear. The specimen was Tregs from blood. This TCR was recovered from a woman aged 18-35 years with type 1 diabetes. The CDR3 DNA is TGTGCCAGCAGCTTAGCTCACACATACGAGCAGTACTTC. This encodes CASSLAHTYEQYF.